This TCR beta chain was identified in a study of T-cell reconstitution after alpha-beta-depleted transplantation in children. V gave up 0 bases and J gave up 6 bases, with 5 bases separating them. The CDR3 length is 13 residues. This clonotype has just a few counts. The antigen remains unidentified. Study results and caveats: From newly produced T cells came most of the T-cell counts and diversity one year after transplant. Several hundred expanded graft clones reportedly supplied alpha-beta T cells about two months after transplant.

Unique molecular identifiers were built into the TCRbeta library. TCRdb independently ran MiXCR on the PCR reads; one entry per CDR3 protein. This table has 300,000 to 350,000 distinct CDR3 sequences, approximately 23% appearing once. The TCR was taken from a male patient between 10 and 17 years old who had a stem cell transplant for acute lymphoblastic leukemia, so the T cells may come from the graft donor. Sequenced here: PBMCs, mostly from graft donor cells, sampled 180 days after TCRalphabeta/CD19-depleted stem cell transplant. The chain recombines TRBV12-3 or TRBV12-4 with TRBJ2-2; D perhaps matches TRBD2 (5 bases). This chain's CDR3 is CASSLAEAGELFF. DNA for the CDR3: TGTGCCAGCAGTTTAGCGGAGGCCGGGGAGCTGTTTTTT.